The rows below give T cell receptor beta chains drawn from one sample of a study of spatial heterogeneity in lung cancer. Using its own MiXCR run on the 5' RACE reads, TCRdb lists one record per CDR3 protein. The sample holds some 7,800 distinct CDR3 sequences, roughly 5% seen once. Sequencing used lung tumor tissue, obtained at surgery. All receptors derive from a male donor with early-stage non-small cell lung cancer. The CDR3 runs from the conserved cysteine through the conserved F or W.

J gene,V gene,CDR3 protein
TRBJ2-3,TRBV25-1,CASSEFGGAQDTQYF
TRBJ1-2,TRBV6-5,CASSVEQAHSYGYTF
TRBJ2-1,TRBV12-3/TRBV12-4,CASRKTSYNEQFF
TRBJ2-3,TRBV7-2,CASSRGLAEDTQYF
TRBJ2-7,TRBV5-1,CASSFGQGGEQYF
TRBJ2-5,TRBV11-2,CASSSAGGPGTQYF
TRBJ2-3,TRBV7-9,CASSLRGEGAVPDTQYF
TRBJ2-1,TRBV6-2/TRBV6-3,CATCSGVSYNEQFF
TRBJ2-7,TRBV5-1,CASSFGPNSYEQYF
TRBJ2-5,TRBV27,CASSYGNYEETQYF
TRBJ1-5,TRBV6-2/TRBV6-3,CASSYSVGPQHF
TRBJ2-1,TRBV6-1,CASRPLGTPRMDNEQFF
TRBJ2-7,TRBV7-2,CASSPYGGPVLGEQYF
TRBJ1-1,TRBV7-6,CASSLGDVNTEAFF
TRBJ1-5,TRBV2,CASRTGVSQPQHF
TRBJ1-2,TRBV29-1,CSVRDRGLANYGYTF